The 13 T cell receptor beta chains listed next were all sequenced from one sample in a study of memory CD4+ T cells and cytomegalovirus serostatus. Sequenced by immunoSEQ multiplex PCR; TCRdb stores in-frame clones only, minus some. The repertoire consists of 75,000 to 90,000 clones, with roughly 80% occurring once and the leading ten covering around 0.77%. The sort gate was single viable CD3+CD4+CD8-CD45RO+ cells for memory CD4+ T cells. The sequenced sample was memory CD4+ T cells from blood. The receptor source for this set is an adult in good health and CMV-seronegative.

This clone was counted once. The chain uses TRBV5-4 and TRBJ1-2; D not resolved. CDR3 length: 12 residues. V shed 0 bases and J shed 8 bases, with 8 bases lying between them. The germline CDR1 and CDR2 sequences are SGHNT and YYREEE (reference sequence). CDR3 bases: TGTGCCAGCAGCTTGGTGTCAGGCGGCTACACCTTC. This codes for CASSLVSGGYTF.

V gene TRBV7-2 combines with J gene TRBJ2-2; 7 bases agree with TRBD2. CDR3 length: 16 amino acids. Germline values: CDR1 SGHTA, CDR2 FQGNSA. J gave up 8 bases and V 2 bases, and 11 bases lay outside the gene matches. For the CDR3, the DNA is TGTGCCAGCAGCTTACTCGGGGGGAGCGTTACGGGGGAGCTGTTTTTT. Its protein product is CASSLLGGSVTGELFF.

The CDR3, as DNA: TGTGCCAGCAGCCGGGTGGGCTATTCCTACGAGCAGTACTTC. It codes for CASSRVGYSYEQYF. The chain has TRBV7-8 and TRBJ2-7, with unresolved D. V lost 5 bases and J lost 1, with 12 bases in between. The length of the CDR3 is 14 residues. Germline lookup yields CDR1 SGHVS and CDR2 FQNEAQ. The full variable domain, rest sourced from reference TRBV7-8 and TRBJ2-7, is GAGVSQSPRYKVAKRGQDVALRCDPISGHVSLFWYQQALGQGPEFLTYFQNEAQLDKSGLPSDRFFAERPEGSVSTLKIQRTQQEDSAVYLCASSRVGYSYEQYFGPGTRLTVT.

V usage is TRBV5-1 and J usage is TRBJ2-7; tentatively, D is TRBD1 or TRBD2 (5 bases each). The CDR3 runs to 15 residues. With 2 bases removed from V and 4 bases from J, the gap between germline ends came to 16 bases. Germline V CDR1 and CDR2: SGHRS, YFSETQ. CDR3 DNA sequence: TGCGCCAGCAGCTTAATAGGGGACGCCGGTTACGAGCAGTACTTC. This translates into CASSLIGDAGYEQYF. Complete variable domain (other parts from reference TRBV5-1 and TRBJ2-7): KAGVTQTPRYLIKTRGQQVTLSCSPISGHRSVSWYQQTPGQGLQFLFEYFSETQRNKGNFPGRFSGRQFSNSRSEMNVSTLELGDSALYLCASSLIGDAGYEQYFGPGTRLTVT.

The genes are TRBV9 and TRBJ1-1; D not resolved. Trimming pared 7 bases from V and 0 bases from J, leaving 13 bases between. The CDR3 extends over 14 amino acids. Looked up from germline, CDR1 is SGDLS and CDR2 is YYNGEE. CDR3 loop: CASSPSGMNTEAFF. The CDR3 nucleotides are TGTGCCAGCTCCCCCAGTGGAATGAACACTGAAGCTTTCTTT. Drawing the rest from reference TRBV9 and TRBJ1-1, the complete variable domain is DSGVTQTPKHLITATGQRVTLRCSPRSGDLSVYWYQQSLDQGLQFLIQYYNGEERAKGNILERFSAQQFPDLHSELNLSSLELGDSALYFCASSPSGMNTEAFFGQGTRLTVV.

This clone was seen more than once but under ten times. The rearrangement uses TRBV5-5 and TRBJ2-2; D might be TRBD1 (6 bases). Germline CDR1 reads SGHKS; CDR2 reads YYEKEE (reference sequence). The germline V and J ends were trimmed by 9 bases and 4 bases, with 13 bases remaining between them. This CDR3 has 13 residues. CDR3 nucleotides: TGTGCCACCTCAGGGGCAGCCACCGGGGAGCTGTTTTTT. Encoded protein: CATSGAATGELFF.

CDR3 loop: CATSRESQPQHF. For the CDR3, the DNA is TGTGCCACCAGCAGAGAGAGTCAGCCCCAGCATTTT. The chain recombines TRBV15 with TRBJ1-5; unclear D gene. V gave up 0 bases and J gave up 6 bases, with 3 bases separating them. The CDR3 runs 12 residues. CDR1 LNHNV and CDR2 YYDKDF come from the germline V gene (reference sequence).

The chain combines TRBV7-2 with TRBJ2-1; 7 bases map to TRBD1. The V and J ends lost 5 bases and 4 bases, in that order; junction bases with no gene match: 8. Germline V gives CDR1 SGHTA, CDR2 FQGNSA. The CDR3 runs 15 residues. Here the CDR3 reads CASSDHGQVYNEQFF. In DNA form, the CDR3 reads TGTGCCAGCAGCGACCACGGACAGGTATACAATGAGCAGTTCTTC.

The V and J genes are TRBV13 and TRBJ1-2; D is perhaps TRBD1 (6 bases). V was clipped by 6 bases and J by 4 bases, with 15 bases between them. The CDR3 extends over 14 amino acids. Germline lookup yields CDR1 PRHDT and CDR2 FYEKMQ (reference sequence). CDR3 nucleotides: TGTGCCAGCAGTCGGACAGAGAATCTCTATGGCTACACCTTC. This translates into CASSRTENLYGYTF.

The sample holds a few counts of this clone. The J gene is TRBJ1-4, the V gene TRBV30; D call uncertain. V was cut by 2 bases and J by 4 bases, with 11 bases left in between. CDR1 and CDR2 from the germline V gene are GTSNPN and SVGIG (reference sequence). The CDR3 has 14 amino acids. This CDR3 is CAWSYIGDNEKLFF. The CDR3 DNA reads as TGTGCCTGGAGTTATATAGGTGATAATGAAAAACTGTTTTTT.

V is TRBV5-6 and J is TRBJ2-5; D gene ambiguous. The J call may be mistaken, given a closer DNA end match to TRBJ2-7. CDR1 and CDR2 (germline): SGHDT, YYEEEE. The CDR3 length is 14 residues. The CDR3 spells CASTSGLPSYEQYF. The CDR3 nucleotides read TGTGCCAGCACCTCGGGCCTTCCCTCCTACGAGCAGTACTTC.

The J gene is TRBJ2-1, the V gene TRBV11-3; possibly TRBD2 for D (6 bases). The CDR3 loop spans 17 amino acids. Germline V gene sequence: CDR1 SGHNT, CDR2 YENEEA. V lost 5 bases to trimming and J lost 10 bases, with 27 bases between them. The CDR3 coding sequence is TGTGCCAGCAGCCGTTGGGCATTCGGGAGCGCGCAAGAGGAGCAGTTCTTC. Amino acids: CASSRWAFGSAQEEQFF.

The chain employs TRBV11-3 and TRBJ2-7, with a weak D call TRBD2 (6 bases). This CDR3 spans 15 amino acids. The V gene's germline CDR1 is SGHNT and CDR2 YENEEA. V dropped 3 bases and J dropped 2 bases, with 14 bases sitting between them. CDR3 amino acids: CASSLGLPGAYEQYF. For the CDR3, the DNA is TGTGCCAGCAGCTTGGGACTCCCCGGAGCCTACGAGCAGTACTTC.